This TCR beta chain was captured in a study of T-cell reconstitution after alpha-beta-depleted transplantation in children. Comment on this clonotype: Antigen specificity is unknown.

CDR3 size: 15 residues. With 6 bases clipped from V and 2 bases from J, the junction kept 10 bases outside the gene matches. CDR1 and CDR2 from the germline V gene are ENHRY and SYGVKD. Preparation of the TCRbeta library used unique molecular identifiers. TCRdb re-called the PCR reads with MiXCR, one entry per CDR3 protein. The sample lists about 1,000,000 distinct CDR3 sequences; about 29% were seen once. Whole-study results and caveats: In some patients, recipient T cells and intrathymic progenitors surviving conditioning explained high day-60 diversity. Reportedly, roughly two months post-transplant, alpha-beta T cells arose from several hundred expanded graft clones. One year after transplant, T-cell counts and diversity came mostly from newly produced T cells.

This chain connects TRBV10-3 to TRBJ2-7; 7 positions agree with TRBD1. The TCR sequence derives from a boy in the first two years of life who had a stem cell transplant for SCID, so the T cells may come from the graft donor. The sample was PBMCs, mostly from graft donor cells, taken 360 days after TCRalphabeta/CD19-depleted stem cell transplant. CDR3 sequence: CAISGWRTGAYEQYF. The CDR3 DNA sequence: TGTGCCATCAGCGGGTGGAGAACAGGGGCCTACGAGCAGTACTTC.